The sequence of this T cell receptor (beta chain) was determined in a study of breast tumors, draining lymph nodes, adjacent tissues. TCRdb re-analysed the multiplex PCR reads in MiXCR, keeping a single row per CDR3 protein. The data contain approximately 170,000 distinct CDR3 sequences, roughly 30% of them singletons. In this sample, this clonotype turned up many times. Breast cancer patients provided tissue from their axillary draining lymph nodes. Germline loops: CDR1 SQVTM, CDR2 ANQGSEA. V was clipped by 5 bases and J by 0 bases; unmatched bases: 9. The CDR3 totals 16 residues. The receptor was isolated from a female donor with breast cancer. Some clones in this sample may be carry-over from other donors' samples. Sequenced input: axillary lymph node tissue. The chain employs TRBV29-1 and TRBJ2-3, with TRBD2 matching over 9 bases. As DNA, the CDR3 is TGCAGCGTTCACTCGGGGCGGGGGGGAAGCACAGATACGCAGTATTTT. Amino acids: CSVHSGRGGSTDTQYF.